This note documents a single TCR beta chain sequence. Unique molecular identifiers were used to barcode this TCRbeta library. TCRdb analysed the PCR reads with MiXCR anew, one entry per CDR3 protein. This table has hundreds of thousands of distinct CDR3 sequences, roughly a tenth appearing once. The CDR3 has 17 residues. V lost 2 bases, J lost 0 bases, and 14 bases lay in between. The germline V gene encodes CDR1 MNHEY and CDR2 SMNVEV (reference sequence). These data belong to a study of T-cell reconstitution after alpha-beta-depleted transplantation in children. Sequencing used PBMCs, obtained before TCRalphabeta/CD19-depleted stem cell transplant. V usage is TRBV27 and J usage is TRBJ1-3; a possible D gene is TRBD1 (5 bases). The sequence came from a child aged 2 to 10 with inherited bone marrow failure, due to receive a stem cell transplant. The CDR3 nucleotides read TGTGCCAGCAGTTTAAGTTGGCCTGGGGGCTCTGGAAACACCATATATTTT. Translating gives CASSLSWPGGSGNTIYF.